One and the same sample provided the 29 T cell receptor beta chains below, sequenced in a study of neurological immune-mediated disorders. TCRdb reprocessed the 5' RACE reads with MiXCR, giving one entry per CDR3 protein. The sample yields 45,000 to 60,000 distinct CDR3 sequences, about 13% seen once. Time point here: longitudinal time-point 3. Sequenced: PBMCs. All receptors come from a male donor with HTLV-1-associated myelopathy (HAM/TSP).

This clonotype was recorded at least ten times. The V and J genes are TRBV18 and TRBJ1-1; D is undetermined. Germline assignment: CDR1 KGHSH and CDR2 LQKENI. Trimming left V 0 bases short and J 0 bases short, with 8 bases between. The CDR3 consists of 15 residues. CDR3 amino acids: CASSPPRGMNTEAFF. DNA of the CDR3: TGTGCCAGCTCACCACCTCGGGGAATGAACACTGAAGCTTTCTTT.

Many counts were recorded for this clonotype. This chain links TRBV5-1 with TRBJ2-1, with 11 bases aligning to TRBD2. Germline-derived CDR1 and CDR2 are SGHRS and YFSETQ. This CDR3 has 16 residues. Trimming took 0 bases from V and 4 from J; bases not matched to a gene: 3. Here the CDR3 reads CASSLDTSGGYNEQFF. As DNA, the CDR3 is TGCGCCAGCAGCTTGGATACTAGCGGGGGATACAATGAGCAGTTCTTC.

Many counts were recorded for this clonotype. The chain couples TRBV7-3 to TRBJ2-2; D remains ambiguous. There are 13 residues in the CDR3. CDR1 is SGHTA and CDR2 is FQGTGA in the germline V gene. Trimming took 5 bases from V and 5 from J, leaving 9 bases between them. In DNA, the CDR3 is TGTGCCAGCAGCGCCCACCGGACCGGGGAGCTGTTTTTT. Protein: CASSAHRTGELFF.

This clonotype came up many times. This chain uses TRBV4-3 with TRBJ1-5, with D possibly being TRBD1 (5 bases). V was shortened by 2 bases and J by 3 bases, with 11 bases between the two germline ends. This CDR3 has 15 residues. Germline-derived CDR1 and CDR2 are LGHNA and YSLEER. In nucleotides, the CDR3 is TGCGCCAGCAGCCAAACCACAGGAATCAATCAGCCCCAGCATTTT. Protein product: CASSQTTGINQPQHF.

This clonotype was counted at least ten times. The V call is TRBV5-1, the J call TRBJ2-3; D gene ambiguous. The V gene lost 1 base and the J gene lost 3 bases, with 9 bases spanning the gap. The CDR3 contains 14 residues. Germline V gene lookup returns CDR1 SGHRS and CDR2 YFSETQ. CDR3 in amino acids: CASSLNIDTDTQYF. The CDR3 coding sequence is TGCGCCAGCAGCTTGAATATTGATACAGATACGCAGTATTTT.

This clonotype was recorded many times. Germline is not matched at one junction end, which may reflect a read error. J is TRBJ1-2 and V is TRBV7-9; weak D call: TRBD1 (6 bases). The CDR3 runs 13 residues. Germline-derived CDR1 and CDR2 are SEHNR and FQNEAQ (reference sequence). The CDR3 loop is CASSLGGQPTRLF. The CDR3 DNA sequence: TGTGCCAGCAGCTTAGGAGGACAGCCTACACGTCTCTTC.

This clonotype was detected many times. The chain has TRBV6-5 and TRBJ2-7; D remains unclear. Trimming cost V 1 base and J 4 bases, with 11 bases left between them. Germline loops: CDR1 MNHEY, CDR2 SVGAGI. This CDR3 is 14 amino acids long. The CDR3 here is CASSYYGRVYEQYF. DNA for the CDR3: TGTGCCAGCAGTTACTACGGACGGGTATACGAGCAGTACTTC.

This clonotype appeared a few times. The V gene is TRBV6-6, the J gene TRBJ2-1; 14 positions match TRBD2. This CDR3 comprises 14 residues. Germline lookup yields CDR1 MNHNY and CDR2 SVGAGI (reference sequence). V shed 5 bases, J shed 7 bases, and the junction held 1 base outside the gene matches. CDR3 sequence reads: CASSRTSGGNEQFF. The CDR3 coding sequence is TGTGCCAGCAGTCGGACTAGCGGGGGGAATGAGCAGTTCTTC.

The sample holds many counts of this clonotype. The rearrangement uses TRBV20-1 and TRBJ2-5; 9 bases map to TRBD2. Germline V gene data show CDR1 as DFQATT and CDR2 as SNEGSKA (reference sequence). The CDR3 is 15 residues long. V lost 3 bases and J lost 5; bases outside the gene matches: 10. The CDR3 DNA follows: TGCAGTGCTAGTCCCCTAGCGGGGTTTGTGGAGACCCAGTACTTC. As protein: CSASPLAGFVETQYF.

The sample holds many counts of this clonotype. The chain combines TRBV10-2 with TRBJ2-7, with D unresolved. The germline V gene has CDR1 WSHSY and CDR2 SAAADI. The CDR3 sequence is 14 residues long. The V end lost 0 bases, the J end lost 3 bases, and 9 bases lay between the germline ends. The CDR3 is CASSESGLGYEQYF. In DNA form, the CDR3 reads TGCGCCAGCAGTGAGTCTGGTTTGGGCTACGAGCAGTACTTC.

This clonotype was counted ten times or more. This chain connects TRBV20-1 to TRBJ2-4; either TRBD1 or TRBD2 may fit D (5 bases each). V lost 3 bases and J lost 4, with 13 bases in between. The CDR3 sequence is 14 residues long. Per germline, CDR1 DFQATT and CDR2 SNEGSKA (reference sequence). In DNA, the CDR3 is TGCAGTGCTAGCAGGGAAGCGGTAAAAAACATTCAGTACTTC. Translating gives CSASREAVKNIQYF.

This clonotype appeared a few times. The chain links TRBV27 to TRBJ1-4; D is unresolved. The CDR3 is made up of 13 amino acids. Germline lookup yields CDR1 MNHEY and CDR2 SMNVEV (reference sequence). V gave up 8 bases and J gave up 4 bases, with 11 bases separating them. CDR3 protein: CASCTIYNEKLFF. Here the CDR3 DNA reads TGTGCCAGCTGTACTATATATAATGAAAAACTGTTTTTT.

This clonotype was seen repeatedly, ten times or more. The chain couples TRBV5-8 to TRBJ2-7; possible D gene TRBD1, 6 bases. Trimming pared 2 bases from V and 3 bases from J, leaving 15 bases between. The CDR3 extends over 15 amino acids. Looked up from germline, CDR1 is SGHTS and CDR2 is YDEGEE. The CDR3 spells CASSLGGGQHYEQYF. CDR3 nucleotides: TGTGCCAGCAGCTTAGGTGGTGGACAGCACTACGAGCAGTACTTC.

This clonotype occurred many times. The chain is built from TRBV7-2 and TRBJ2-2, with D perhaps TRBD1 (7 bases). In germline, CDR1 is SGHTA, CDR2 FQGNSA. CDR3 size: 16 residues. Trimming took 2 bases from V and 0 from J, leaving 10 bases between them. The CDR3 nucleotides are TGTGCCAGCAGCTTATCAGGGGGGTCGAACACCGGGGAGCTGTTTTTT. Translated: CASSLSGGSNTGELFF.

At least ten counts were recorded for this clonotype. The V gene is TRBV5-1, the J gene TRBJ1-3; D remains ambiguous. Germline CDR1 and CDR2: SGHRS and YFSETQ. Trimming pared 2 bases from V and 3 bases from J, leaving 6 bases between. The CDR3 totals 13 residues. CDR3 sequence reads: CASSLGIGNTIYF. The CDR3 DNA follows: TGCGCCAGCAGCTTAGGGATTGGAAACACCATATATTTT.

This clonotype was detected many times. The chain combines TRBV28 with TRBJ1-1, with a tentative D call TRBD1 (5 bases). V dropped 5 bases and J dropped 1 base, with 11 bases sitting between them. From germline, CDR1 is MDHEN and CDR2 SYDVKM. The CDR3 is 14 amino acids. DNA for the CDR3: TGTGCCAGCAGTCCACAGGTGACGAACACTGAAGCTTTCTTT. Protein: CASSPQVTNTEAFF. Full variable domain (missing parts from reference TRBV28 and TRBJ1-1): DVKVTQSSRYLVKRTGEKVFLECVQDMDHENMFWYRQDPGLGLRLIYFSYDVKMKEKGDIPEGYSVSREKKERFSLILESASTNQTSMYLCASSPQVTNTEAFFGQGTRLTVV.

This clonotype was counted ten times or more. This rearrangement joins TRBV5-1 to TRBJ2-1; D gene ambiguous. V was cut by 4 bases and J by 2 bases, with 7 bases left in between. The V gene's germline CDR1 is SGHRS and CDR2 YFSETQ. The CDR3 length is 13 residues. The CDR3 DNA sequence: TGCGCCAGCAGCCCTATCGCCTACAATGAGCAGTTCTTC. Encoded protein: CASSPIAYNEQFF. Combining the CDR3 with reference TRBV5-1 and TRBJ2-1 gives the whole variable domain KAGVTQTPRYLIKTRGQQVTLSCSPISGHRSVSWYQQTPGQGLQFLFEYFSETQRNKGNFPGRFSGRQFSNSRSEMNVSTLELGDSALYLCASSPIAYNEQFFGPGTRLTVL.

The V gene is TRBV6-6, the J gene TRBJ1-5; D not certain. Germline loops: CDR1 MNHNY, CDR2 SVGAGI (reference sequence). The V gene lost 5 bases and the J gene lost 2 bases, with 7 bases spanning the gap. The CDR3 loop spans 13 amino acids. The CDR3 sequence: CASSTWGNQPQHF. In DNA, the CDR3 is TGTGCCAGCAGTACCTGGGGCAATCAGCCCCAGCATTTT.

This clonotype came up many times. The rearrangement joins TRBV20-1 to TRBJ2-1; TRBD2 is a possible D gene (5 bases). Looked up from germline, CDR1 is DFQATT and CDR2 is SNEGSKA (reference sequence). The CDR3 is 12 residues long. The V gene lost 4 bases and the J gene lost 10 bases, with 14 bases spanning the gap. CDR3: CSATIYPGEQFF. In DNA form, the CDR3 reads TGCAGTGCTACGATTTACCCGGGGGAGCAGTTCTTC.

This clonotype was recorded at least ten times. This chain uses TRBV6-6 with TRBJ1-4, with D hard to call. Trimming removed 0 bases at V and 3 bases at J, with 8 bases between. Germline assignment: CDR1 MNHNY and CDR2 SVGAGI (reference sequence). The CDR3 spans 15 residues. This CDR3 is CASSYSGESNEKLFF. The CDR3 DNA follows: TGTGCCAGCAGTTACTCCGGGGAGTCTAATGAAAAACTGTTTTTT.

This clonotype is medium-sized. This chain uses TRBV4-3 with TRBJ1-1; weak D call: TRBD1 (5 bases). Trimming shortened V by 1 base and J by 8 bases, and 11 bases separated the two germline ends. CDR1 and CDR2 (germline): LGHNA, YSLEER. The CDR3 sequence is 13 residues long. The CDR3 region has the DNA TGCGCCAGCAGCCAAGGATTCGGGGGGGAAGCTTTCTTT. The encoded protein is CASSQGFGGEAFF.

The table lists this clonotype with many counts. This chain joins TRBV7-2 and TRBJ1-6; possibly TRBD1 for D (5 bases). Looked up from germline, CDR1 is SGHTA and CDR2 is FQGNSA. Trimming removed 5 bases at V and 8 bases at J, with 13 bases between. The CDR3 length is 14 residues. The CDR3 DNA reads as TGTGCCAGCAGCACACGGGTAGGGGATTCACCCCTCCACTTT. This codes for CASSTRVGDSPLHF.

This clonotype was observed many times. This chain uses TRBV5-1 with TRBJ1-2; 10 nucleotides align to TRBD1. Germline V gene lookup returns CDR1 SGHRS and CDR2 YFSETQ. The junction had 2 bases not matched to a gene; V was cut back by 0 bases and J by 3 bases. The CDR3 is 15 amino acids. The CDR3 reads CASSLGTGGYYGYTF. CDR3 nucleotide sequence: TGCGCCAGCAGCTTGGGGACAGGGGGTTACTATGGCTACACCTTC.

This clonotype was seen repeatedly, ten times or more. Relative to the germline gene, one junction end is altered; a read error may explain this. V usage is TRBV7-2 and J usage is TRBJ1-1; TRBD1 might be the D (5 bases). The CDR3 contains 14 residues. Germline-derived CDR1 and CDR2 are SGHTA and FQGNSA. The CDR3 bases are TGTGCCAGCAGTTTAGAGGGGCGAGACATGGAAGCTTTCTTT. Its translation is CASSLEGRDMEAFF.

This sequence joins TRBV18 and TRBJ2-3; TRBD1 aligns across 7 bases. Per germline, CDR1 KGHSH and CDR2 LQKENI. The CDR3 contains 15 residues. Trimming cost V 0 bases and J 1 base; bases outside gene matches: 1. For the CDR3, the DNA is TGTGCCAGCTCACCACCGAGGGGGCGCACAGATACGCAGTATTTT. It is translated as CASSPPRGRTDTQYF. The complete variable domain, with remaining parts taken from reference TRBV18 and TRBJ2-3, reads NAGVMQNPRHLVRRRGQEARLRCSPMKGHSHVYWYRQLPEEGLKFMVYLQKENIIDESGMPKERFSAEFPKEGPSILRIQQVVRGDSAAYFCASSPPRGRTDTQYFGPGTRLTVL.

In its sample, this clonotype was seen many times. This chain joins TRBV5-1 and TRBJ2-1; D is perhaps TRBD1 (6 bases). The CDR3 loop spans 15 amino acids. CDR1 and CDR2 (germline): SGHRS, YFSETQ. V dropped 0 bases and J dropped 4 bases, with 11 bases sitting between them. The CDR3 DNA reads TGCGCCAGCAGCTTGGCCGGGCAGGGGTACAATGAGCAGTTCTTC. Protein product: CASSLAGQGYNEQFF.

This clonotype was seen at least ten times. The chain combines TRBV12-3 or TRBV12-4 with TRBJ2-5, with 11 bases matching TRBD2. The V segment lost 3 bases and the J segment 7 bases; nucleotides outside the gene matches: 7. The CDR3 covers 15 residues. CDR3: CASSLIAGGPGTQYF. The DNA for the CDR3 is TGTGCCAGCAGTTTGATAGCGGGGGGGCCCGGGACCCAGTACTTC.

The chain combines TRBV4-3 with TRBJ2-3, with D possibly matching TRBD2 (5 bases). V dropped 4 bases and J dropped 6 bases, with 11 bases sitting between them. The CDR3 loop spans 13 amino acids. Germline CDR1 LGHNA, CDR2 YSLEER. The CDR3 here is CASSLRGSDTQYF. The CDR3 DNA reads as TGCGCCAGCAGCCTTAGAGGGAGCGATACGCAGTATTTT.

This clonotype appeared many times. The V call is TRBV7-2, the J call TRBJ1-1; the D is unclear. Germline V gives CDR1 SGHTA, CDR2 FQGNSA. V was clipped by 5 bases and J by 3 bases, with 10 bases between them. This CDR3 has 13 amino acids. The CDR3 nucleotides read TGTGCCAGCAGCATAGAGAAGTACACTGAAGCTTTCTTT. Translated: CASSIEKYTEAFF. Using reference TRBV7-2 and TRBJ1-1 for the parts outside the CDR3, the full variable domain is GAGVSQSPSNKVTEKGKDVELRCDPISGHTALYWYRQSLGQGLEFLIYFQGNSAPDKSGLPSDRFSAERTGGSVSTLTIQRTQQEDSAVYLCASSIEKYTEAFFGQGTRLTVV.